These 25 T cell receptor beta chains share one sample of origin, sequenced in a study of vaccination effects on CD4 cells after COVID-19. These TCRs are of unknown antigen specificity. Sequencing used immunoSEQ multiplex PCR; TCRdb keeps in-frame clones, though not all of them. The top ten hold approximately 6% of the sample, which has about 31,000 clones, 80% seen once. With the ViraFEST assay, the study expanded antigen-specific CD4+ T cells using viral peptide pools, then sequenced them. Isolating CD4+ T cells followed about 11 days of culture. All participants had two doses of either the BNT162b2 or mRNA-1273 vaccine. This material consisted of CD4+ T cells from PBMCs cultured with SARS-CoV-2 spike peptides, taken after COVID-19 vaccination. The source is a human donor who received a COVID-19 vaccine. Some clones in this sample may be carry-over from other donors' samples.

This chain uses TRBV4-3 with TRBJ2-6, with a weak D call TRBD2 (5 bases). Germline V gene data show CDR1 as LGHNA and CDR2 as YSLEER. The length of the CDR3 is 15 residues. The V end lost 0 bases, the J end lost 3 bases, and 6 bases lay between the germline ends. In DNA form, the CDR3 reads TGCGCCAGCAGCCAAGAAGGGAGTGGGGCCAACGTCCTGACTTTC. Residues: CASSQEGSGANVLTF.

The chain links TRBV4-1 to TRBJ1-6, with D perhaps TRBD1 (5 bases). From germline, CDR1 is MGHRA and CDR2 YSYEKL. Deletions cut 2 bases from V and 2 bases from J, with 13 bases between. The CDR3 runs to 17 residues. The chain's CDR3 is CASSQSGEGTYNSPLHF. DNA for the CDR3: TGCGCCAGCAGCCAATCGGGGGAAGGAACCTATAATTCACCCCTCCACTTT.

The gene calls are TRBV27 and TRBJ2-3; D not certain. V gave up 5 bases and J gave up 2 bases, with 5 bases separating them. In germline, CDR1 is MNHEY, CDR2 SMNVEV (reference sequence). The CDR3 loop spans 12 amino acids. CDR3 loop: CASSPHTDTQYF. The CDR3 DNA reads TGTGCCAGCAGTCCCCACACAGATACGCAGTATTTT.

V gene TRBV3-1 (or the pseudogene TRBV3-2) combines with J gene TRBJ2-7; 9 positions agree with TRBD1. Trimming took 3 bases from V and 1 from J; bases not matched to a gene: 7. The CDR3 has 16 residues. Germline values: CDR1 LGHDT, CDR2 YNNKEL (reference sequence). The CDR3 region is CASSHPTGGLSYEQYV. The CDR3 DNA reads as TGTGCCAGCAGCCACCCGACAGGGGGATTGTCCTACGAGCAGTACGTC.

The chain couples TRBV5-4 to TRBJ1-2; 9 bases match TRBD1. V trimming: 6 bases; J trimming: 4 bases; junction bases outside the gene matches: 7. Germline V gene data show CDR1 as SGHNT and CDR2 as YYREEE (reference sequence). This CDR3 is built from 14 residues. The CDR3 region is CASTPGQGIYGYTF. In DNA, the CDR3 is TGTGCCAGCACCCCGGGACAGGGAATCTATGGCTACACCTTC.

This clone appeared a few times. CDR3 residues: CASSLNNLGGYTGELFF. The CDR3 DNA follows: TGCGCCAGCAGCTTGAATAATCTGGGGGGTTACACCGGGGAGCTGTTTTTT. The chain carries TRBV5-1 and TRBJ2-2, with D tentatively TRBD2 (6 bases). V lost 1 base to trimming and J lost 3 bases, with 16 bases between them. The CDR3 length is 17 residues. The germline gives CDR1 SGHRS, CDR2 YFSETQ.

This clone has just one count. The rearrangement joins TRBV12-5 to TRBJ1-4; D remains unclear. Germline values: CDR1 LGHNT, CDR2 FRNRAP. With 1 base removed from V and 0 bases from J, the gap between germline ends came to 6 bases. The CDR3 is 15 amino acids. The CDR3: CASGLDSATNEKLFF. CDR3 bases: TGTGCTAGTGGTTTGGACAGTGCAACTAATGAAAAACTGTTTTTT.

The V and J genes are TRBV5-1 and TRBJ1-2; 8 bases align to TRBD1. This CDR3 has 15 amino acids. The germline CDR1 and CDR2 sequences are SGHRS and YFSETQ. The V gene end was trimmed by 7 bases and the J gene end by 4 bases; junction bases not matched to a gene: 12. CDR3 nucleotides: TGCGCCAGCGGAATAGGGACCACAGGGGGCTATGGCTACACCTTC. Its protein is CASGIGTTGGYGYTF.

The J gene is TRBJ1-1, the V gene TRBV6-5, with D possibly matching TRBD1 (5 bases). Germline V lookup: CDR1 MNHEY, CDR2 SVGAGI. There are 14 residues in the CDR3. V shed 4 bases and J shed 4 bases, with 13 bases lying between them. The CDR3 is CASSLVRVGTEAFF. The DNA for the CDR3 is TGTGCCAGCAGTTTGGTCAGGGTGGGCACTGAAGCTTTCTTT.

The V call is TRBV5-1, the J call TRBJ2-1; D remains ambiguous. Trimming took off 1 base at V and 5 bases at J, with 7 bases between the two ends. The CDR3 sequence is 13 residues long. Germline CDR1 reads SGHRS; CDR2 reads YFSETQ. The CDR3, as DNA: TGCGCCAGCAGCTTGCAAGCTAACAATGAGCAGTTCTTC. This sequence encodes CASSLQANNEQFF.

J is TRBJ1-2 and V is TRBV7-8; the match to TRBD1 covers 7 bases. Germline loops: CDR1 SGHVS, CDR2 FQNEAQ. V shed 0 bases and J 6 bases; nucleotides not matched to a gene: 13. The CDR3 has 17 residues. The CDR3 sequence: CASSLAVTGPGGNGYTF. The CDR3 DNA is TGTGCCAGCAGCTTAGCTGTAACAGGGCCAGGGGGGAATGGCTACACCTTC. Full variable domain (remainder filled in from reference TRBV7-8 and TRBJ1-2): GAGVSQSPRYKVAKRGQDVALRCDPISGHVSLFWYQQALGQGPEFLTYFQNEAQLDKSGLPSDRFFAERPEGSVSTLKIQRTQQEDSAVYLCASSLAVTGPGGNGYTFGSGTRLTVV.

The V and J genes are TRBV3-1 (or the pseudogene TRBV3-2) and TRBJ2-3; the match to TRBD2 covers 11 bases. V lost 3 bases and J lost 5; bases outside the gene matches: 13. The CDR3 is 18 amino acids. Germline CDR1 and CDR2: LGHDT and YNNKEL (reference sequence). The CDR3 DNA reads as TGTGCCAGCAGCCACACGCCCGTACTAGCGGGGGTACGAGATACGCAGTATTTT. It is translated as CASSHTPVLAGVRDTQYF.

This chain uses TRBV10-3 with TRBJ2-3; D is tentatively TRBD1 or TRBD2 (5 bases each). The V end lost 6 bases, the J end lost 2 bases, and 15 bases lay between the germline ends. CDR3 length: 15 amino acids. Germline V gene lookup returns CDR1 ENHRY and CDR2 SYGVKD. CDR3 in DNA: TGTGCCATCAGCGGGGTGGGGACCTACACAGATACGCAGTATTTT. This gives the protein CAISGVGTYTDTQYF.

J is TRBJ1-1 and V is TRBV6-4, with D tentatively TRBD1 (6 bases). Deletions cut 6 bases from V and 1 base from J, with 9 bases between. The CDR3 totals 13 residues. Germline lookup yields CDR1 MRHNA and CDR2 SNTAGT. CDR3 sequence (DNA): TGTGCCAGCAGGAGACAGGCGAACACTGAAGCTTTCTTT. Translated: CASRRQANTEAFF.

As regards this clone: This CDR3 is also generated by other DNA sequences in the sample. The chain is built from TRBV5-8 and TRBJ1-5; perhaps TRBD1 as D (5 bases). CDR3 size: 15 residues. V was clipped by 3 bases and J by 7 bases, with 17 bases between them. Germline V CDR1 and CDR2: SGHTS, YDEGEE. CDR3 coding DNA: TGTGCCAGCAGCTCTAAGGGGCAGCGGGTGCAGCCCCAGCATTTT. This gives the protein CASSSKGQRVQPQHF. The whole variable domain, remainder taken from reference TRBV5-8 and TRBJ1-5, is EAGVTQSPTHLIKTRGQQATLRCSPISGHTSVYWYQQALGLGLQFLLWYDEGEERNRGNFPPRFSGRQFPNYSSELNVNALELEDSALYLCASSSKGQRVQPQHFGDGTRLSIL.

In this sample, this clone is medium-sized (0.01 to 0.1%). The V call is TRBV15, the J call TRBJ2-5; maybe TRBD1 (5 bases). The length of the CDR3 is 14 residues. Germline values: CDR1 LNHNV, CDR2 YYDKDF (reference sequence). Trimming cost V 5 bases and J 5 bases, with 15 bases left between them. CDR3 sequence (DNA): TGTGCCACCAGCCAAAGTCAGGGTTGGGAGACCCAGTACTTC. The encoded protein is CATSQSQGWETQYF.

V gene TRBV15 combines with J gene TRBJ1-3, with D hard to call. This CDR3 contains 16 residues. V lost 3 bases, J lost 0 bases, and 12 bases lay in between. CDR1 LNHNV and CDR2 YYDKDF come from the germline V gene (reference sequence). CDR3 in DNA: TGTGCCACCAGCAGGGCGACACCGAGCTCTGGAAACACCATATATTTT. Protein product: CATSRATPSSGNTIYF.

This clone was detected a few times. The chain carries TRBV18 and TRBJ1-2; D unresolved. Germline V CDR1 and CDR2: KGHSH, LQKENI. CDR3 length: 14 amino acids. Trimming took 3 bases from V and 4 from J, leaving 12 bases between them. CDR3 sequence: CASSPTALIYGYTF. DNA for the CDR3: TGTGCCAGCTCACCGACGGCTCTTATCTATGGCTACACCTTC.

The V call is TRBV7-2, the J call TRBJ1-6; possibly TRBD1 for D (6 bases). V lost 5 bases to trimming and J lost 5 bases, with 13 bases between them. The CDR3 is made up of 15 amino acids. The germline gives CDR1 SGHTA, CDR2 FQGNSA. The CDR3 sequence is CASSPQRTDNSPLHF. CDR3 nucleotide sequence: TGTGCCAGCAGCCCCCAGCGGACAGATAATTCACCCCTCCACTTT.

The V gene is TRBV6-5, the J gene TRBJ1-1, with TRBD1 as a possible D gene (6 bases). From germline, CDR1 is MNHEY and CDR2 SVGAGI. CDR3 length: 15 amino acids. The ends were cut back, 4 bases at V and 6 bases at J, with 18 bases in the middle. In nucleotides, the CDR3 is TGTGCCAGCAGTTCTCCAACAGGGTATAACCCTGAAGCTTTCTTT. Its translation: CASSSPTGYNPEAFF.

J is TRBJ1-1 and V is TRBV10-3; possibly TRBD1 for D (5 bases). Germline-derived CDR1 and CDR2 are ENHRY and SYGVKD. CDR3 length equals 14 residues. Deletions cut 10 bases from V and 0 bases from J, with 15 bases between. CDR3 loop: CATQTGTVNTEAFF. CDR3 in DNA: TGTGCCACGCAAACCGGGACGGTGAACACTGAAGCTTTCTTT.

This clone was found once. The chain couples TRBV7-3 to TRBJ2-3; 13 nucleotides align to TRBD2. CDR3 length equals 16 residues. Trimming removed 5 bases from V and 0 bases from J; junction bases left unmatched: 2. Germline V gene data show CDR1 as SGHTA and CDR2 as FQGTGA. The CDR3: CASSRTSGGSTDTQYF. The CDR3 nucleotides read TGTGCCAGCAGCAGGACTAGCGGGGGAAGCACAGATACGCAGTATTTT.

By share, this clone ranks as medium-sized. The rearrangement joins TRBV7-6 to TRBJ1-6; 8 bases line up with TRBD1. CDR1 is SGHVS and CDR2 is FNYEAQ in the germline V gene. J lost 1 base, V lost 4 bases, and 3 bases had no gene match. The CDR3 has 16 residues. The CDR3 DNA follows: TGTGCCAGCAGCTCGACAGGGGAGTCCTATAATTCACCCCTCCACTTT. It is translated as CASSSTGESYNSPLHF.

The V and J genes are TRBV6-2 or TRBV6-3 and TRBJ2-5; 7 bases line up with TRBD1. The CDR3 sequence is 13 residues long. CDR1 and CDR2 from the germline V gene are MNHEY and SVGEGT. Trimming cost V 2 bases and J 5 bases; bases outside gene matches: 2. This CDR3 reads CASSYRGLETQYF. CDR3 nucleotides: TGTGCCAGCAGTTACAGGGGGCTGGAGACCCAGTACTTC.

The gene calls are TRBV11-2 and TRBJ2-7; D remains unclear. With 0 bases removed from V and 9 bases from J, the gap between germline ends came to 15 bases. The CDR3 is made up of 14 amino acids. Germline-derived CDR1 and CDR2 are SGHAT and FQNNGV. The CDR3 DNA reads TGTGCCAGCAGCTTAGATCGTAACGCCCCTGGGCAGTACGTC. This codes for CASSLDRNAPGQYV.